This passage covers 13 T cell receptor beta chains from one sample sequenced in a study of CD8 T cells in Susac syndrome (dated by TCRdb to about 2019). The receptor library was made with the immunoSEQ multiplex PCR assay. RNA was extracted using the RNeasy kit, and about 0.5 to 1 microgram was reverse transcribed with random hexamers. The public reads were quality trimmed at Q25 with fastp and then assembled into clones with MiXCR by TCRdb, keeping productive beta chains. CDR3 protein sequences are deduplicated, and each keeps its most common genes and DNA. The sample table shows approximately 200,000 distinct CDR3 sequences, and about 94% are seen once. Together, the top ten hold 0.1% to 0.15% of the sample. Sequencing was done on a sample of CD8+ T cells from PBMCs. These TCRs come from a human donor with multiple sclerosis.

This chain links TRBV6-1 with TRBJ2-1; no definite D call. Germline CDR1 reads MNHNS; CDR2 reads SASEGT. V lost 1 base and J 2 bases, leaving 9 bases between the germline ends. The CDR3 sequence is 15 residues long. This CDR3 is CASSEGQDPYNEQFF. In DNA, the CDR3 is TGTGCCAGCAGTGAAGGACAAGACCCCTACAATGAGCAGTTCTTC.

The chain has TRBV7-6 and TRBJ1-1; 7 bases are shared with TRBD1. Germline lookup yields CDR1 SGHVS and CDR2 FNYEAQ. J lost 0 bases, V lost 3 bases, and 4 bases had no gene match. CDR3 length: 15 amino acids. The CDR3 sequence: CASSFPRGLNTEAFF. CDR3 bases: TGTGCCAGCAGCTTCCCGAGGGGGCTGAACACTGAAGCTTTCTTT.

V gene TRBV3-1 combines with J gene TRBJ2-1; possibly TRBD2 for D (5 bases). Trimming shortened V by 4 bases and J by 4 bases, and 14 bases separated the two germline ends. Germline V gives CDR1 LGHDT, CDR2 YNNKEL (reference sequence). The CDR3 has 15 residues. CDR3 sequence: CASSPQSTGYNEQFF. In nucleotides, the CDR3 is TGTGCCAGCAGCCCCCAATCCACGGGGTACAATGAGCAGTTCTTC.

V usage is TRBV9 and J usage is TRBJ2-7; 11 bases align to TRBD1. With 2 bases clipped from V and 2 bases from J, the junction kept 0 bases outside the gene matches. CDR3 length: 14 amino acids. The germline V gene has CDR1 SGDLS and CDR2 YYNGEE. CDR3 sequence reads: CASSVGQGAYEQYF. CDR3 nucleotide sequence: TGTGCCAGCAGCGTGGGACAGGGGGCCTACGAGCAGTACTTC.

This clonotype has only one observation. The rearrangement joins TRBV11-3 to TRBJ1-2, with 9 bases identical to TRBD1. This CDR3 comprises 14 residues. The germline CDR1 and CDR2 sequences are SGHNT and YENEEA. The V gene end was trimmed by 5 bases and the J gene end by 5 bases; junction bases not matched to a gene: 6. The CDR3 nucleotides read TGTGCCAGCAGCCAGGGGGACAGGGTGTATGGCTACACCTTC. This gives the protein CASSQGDRVYGYTF.

V is TRBV5-1 and J is TRBJ1-6; TRBD1 matches at 8 bases. This CDR3 is 13 amino acids long. CDR1 and CDR2 (germline): SGHRS, YFSETQ. V lost 4 bases, J lost 11 bases, and 5 bases stayed unmatched. The CDR3 DNA follows: TGCGCCAGCAGCCTACAGGGGGGACCACCCCTCCACTTT. Encoded protein: CASSLQGGPPLHF.

CDR3 sequence reads: CASSQVSSGRGNEQFF. CDR3 nucleotides: TGTGCCAGCAGCCAAGTGTCTAGCGGGAGGGGCAATGAGCAGTTCTTC. The genes are TRBV3-1 and TRBJ2-1; 12 bases align to TRBD2. The V gene end was trimmed by 1 base and the J gene end by 6 bases; junction bases not matched to a gene: 4. From germline, CDR1 is LGHDT and CDR2 YNNKEL (reference sequence). The CDR3 covers 16 residues.

This chain connects TRBV12-3 or TRBV12-4 to TRBJ1-2; D ambiguous. The V and J ends lost 8 bases and 8 bases respectively, with 18 bases between them. The CDR3 extends over 13 amino acids. The CDR3 loop reads CASRDPLPGGYTF. CDR3 DNA sequence: TGTGCCAGCCGAGACCCCCTCCCAGGAGGCTACACCTTC.

This chain links TRBV4-1 with TRBJ2-3; no clear D gene. The V end lost 1 base, the J end lost 1 base, and 9 bases lay between the germline ends. CDR3 length equals 15 residues. Germline assignment: CDR1 MGHRA and CDR2 YSYEKL. CDR3 protein: CASSQATYRTDTQYF. In DNA, the CDR3 is TGCGCCAGCAGCCAAGCGACTTACCGCACAGATACGCAGTATTTT.

The chain employs TRBV6-4 and TRBJ2-1; 8 bases are shared with TRBD2. Germline lookup yields CDR1 MRHNA and CDR2 SNTAGT. Trimming cost V 0 bases and J 3 bases; bases outside gene matches: 4. The CDR3 covers 16 residues. The CDR3 DNA reads TGTGCCAGCAGTGACTCAGCGGGAGTGGACTACAATGAGCAGTTCTTC. Translated, it gives CASSDSAGVDYNEQFF.

The rearrangement links TRBV30 to TRBJ2-7; 7 bases map to TRBD1. Germline CDR1 is GTSNPN and CDR2 is SVGIG (reference sequence). Germline trimming cut 6 bases from V and 0 bases from J; bases unmatched to any gene: 2. There are 12 residues in the CDR3. Here the CDR3 reads CACGTDSYEQYF. The CDR3 DNA reads as TGTGCCTGCGGGACAGACTCCTACGAGCAGTACTTC.

The rearrangement joins TRBV7-9 to TRBJ2-7; 11 bases are a match to TRBD1. Looked up from germline, CDR1 is SEHNR and CDR2 is FQNEAQ (reference sequence). V shed 3 bases and J 7 bases; nucleotides not matched to a gene: 8. There are 15 residues in the CDR3. CDR3 loop: CASSLMDRGRIEQYF. In DNA, the CDR3 is TGTGCCAGCAGCTTGATGGACAGGGGGCGCATAGAGCAGTACTTC.

The rearrangement joins TRBV7-9 to TRBJ2-5; TRBD1 matches at 8 bases. Germline V gives CDR1 SEHNR, CDR2 FQNEAQ (reference sequence). Germline trimming cut 5 bases from V and 4 bases from J; bases unmatched to any gene: 9. The CDR3 contains 15 residues. The CDR3 reads CASSGPGQARETQYF. The CDR3 region has the DNA TGTGCCAGCAGCGGACCGGGACAGGCCCGAGAGACCCAGTACTTC.